This is a list of T cell receptor beta chains from one sample in a study of T cell changes during pregnancy in multiple sclerosis. Generated by immunoSEQ multiplex PCR, the TCRdb table keeps only in-frame clones and is missing some. The sample includes more than 65,000 clones, roughly 90% of them seen just once. Sequencing was performed on peripheral blood, taken in the first trimester of pregnancy. The source of these receptors is a female donor with multiple sclerosis, enrolled in a pregnancy study. Each CDR3 is given with its conserved first and last residue. Fields, in order: J gene, clone size, D gene, V gene, CDR3 DNA, CDR3 protein. D genes are given only for firm matches. Size is stated for part of the rows, as once, few or many counts, or as a class when the clone is expanded.

j_gene: TRBJ1-4
abundance: .
d_gene: .
v_gene: TRBV2
CDR3nt: TGTGCCAGCAGTGAGAGGGTTCTAGGGGGTGAAAAACTGTTTTTT
CDR3aa: CASSERVLGGEKLFF

j_gene: TRBJ1-2
abundance: .
d_gene: TRBD1
v_gene: TRBV4-1
CDR3nt: TGCGCCAGCAGCCATGGACAGGGGGAAGGGTATGGCTACACCTTC
CDR3aa: CASSHGQGEGYGYTF

j_gene: TRBJ1-2
abundance: .
d_gene: TRBD1
v_gene: TRBV5-1
CDR3nt: TGCGCCAGCAGTAAAGGGGGCGCGGACTATGGCTACACCTTC
CDR3aa: CASSKGGADYGYTF

j_gene: TRBJ1-2
abundance: .
d_gene: .
v_gene: TRBV19
CDR3nt: TGTGCCAGTACCCTTGAGGCAGGGAGGCAAGGAGGCTACACCTTC
CDR3aa: CASTLEAGRQGGYTF

j_gene: TRBJ2-2
abundance: .
d_gene: .
v_gene: TRBV7-2
CDR3nt: TGTGCCAGCAGCCAAAGGCTACGAGCGGGTAACACCGGGGAGCTGTTTTTT
CDR3aa: CASSQRLRAGNTGELFF

j_gene: TRBJ1-2
abundance: .
d_gene: .
v_gene: TRBV10-3
CDR3nt: TGTGCCATCAGTGAGTCGACTCAGGGTCGAGGCTACACCTTC
CDR3aa: CAISESTQGRGYTF

j_gene: TRBJ2-1
abundance: .
d_gene: TRBD2
v_gene: TRBV19
CDR3nt: TGTGCCAGTAGTGCCAGAACTAGCGGGAGGGTACCCTACAATGAGCAGTTCTTC
CDR3aa: CASSARTSGRVPYNEQFF

j_gene: TRBJ2-7
abundance: .
d_gene: TRBD1
v_gene: TRBV6-5
CDR3nt: TGTGCCAGCAGCCGGGACAGGGTTACGAGGGAGCAGTACTTC
CDR3aa: CASSRDRVTREQYF

j_gene: TRBJ1-5
abundance: .
d_gene: .
v_gene: TRBV28
CDR3nt: TGTGCCAGCAGTTACCCGGGGGGGTTGAGTCAGCCCCAGCATTTT
CDR3aa: CASSYPGGLSQPQHF

j_gene: TRBJ2-1
abundance: .
d_gene: TRBD1
v_gene: TRBV6-5
CDR3nt: TGTGCCAGCAGTTACTCTGCCAGGGGGCTCTACAATGAGCAGTTCTTC
CDR3aa: CASSYSARGLYNEQFF

j_gene: TRBJ2-3
abundance: .
d_gene: TRBD2
v_gene: TRBV5-1
CDR3nt: TGCGCCAGCATGAGCGGGGGTATTTGGGATACGCAGTATTTT
CDR3aa: CASMSGGIWDTQYF

j_gene: TRBJ2-1
abundance: .
d_gene: TRBD2
v_gene: TRBV5-4
CDR3nt: TGTGCCAGCAGCTCGGGACGGAGCGGGGCGTACAATGAGCAGTTCTTC
CDR3aa: CASSSGRSGAYNEQFF

j_gene: TRBJ2-1
abundance: few
d_gene: .
v_gene: TRBV6-4
CDR3nt: TGTGCCAGCAGTGATGTCGCAGGTTCCTACAATGAGCAGTTCTTC
CDR3aa: CASSDVAGSYNEQFF

j_gene: TRBJ1-5
abundance: .
d_gene: TRBD1
v_gene: TRBV5-1
CDR3nt: TGCGCCAGCAGCCCCGGGACAGGGAATCAGCCCCAGCATTTT
CDR3aa: CASSPGTGNQPQHF

j_gene: TRBJ2-1
abundance: .
d_gene: TRBD2
v_gene: TRBV11-3
CDR3nt: TGTGCCAGCAGCTTAGTAGGGCTAGCGGGGGGGCTCGAGCAGTTCTTC
CDR3aa: CASSLVGLAGGLEQFF

j_gene: TRBJ2-6
abundance: .
d_gene: .
v_gene: TRBV19
CDR3nt: TGTGCCAGTAGTAGACAGAGTATCTCTGGGGCCAACGTCCTGACTTTC
CDR3aa: CASSRQSISGANVLTF

j_gene: TRBJ1-5
abundance: once
d_gene: TRBD1
v_gene: TRBV5-6
CDR3nt: TGTGCCAGCAGCTTTAGCCAGGGGGCTCGGAATCAGCCCCAGCATTTT
CDR3aa: CASSFSQGARNQPQHF

j_gene: TRBJ1-2
abundance: .
d_gene: .
v_gene: TRBV11-3
CDR3nt: TGTGCCAGCAGCGGAGGAAACTATGGCTACACCTTC
CDR3aa: CASSGGNYGYTF

j_gene: TRBJ1-1
abundance: .
d_gene: .
v_gene: TRBV5-5
CDR3nt: TGTGCCAGCAGCCCTACAGGGAAGAACACTGAAGCTTTCTTT
CDR3aa: CASSPTGKNTEAFF

j_gene: TRBJ1-4
abundance: .
d_gene: TRBD1
v_gene: TRBV2
CDR3nt: TGTGCCAGCAGCCCCGACAGGGCTAATGAAAAACTGTTTTTT
CDR3aa: CASSPDRANEKLFF

j_gene: TRBJ1-2
abundance: .
d_gene: .
v_gene: TRBV27
CDR3nt: TGTGCCAGCAGTCCCCGGGGCTATGGCTACACCTTC
CDR3aa: CASSPRGYGYTF

j_gene: TRBJ2-7
abundance: .
d_gene: TRBD1
v_gene: TRBV28
CDR3nt: TGTGCCAGCAGTTCATTGACAGGGGGCAAGGACGAGCAGTACTTC
CDR3aa: CASSSLTGGKDEQYF

j_gene: TRBJ2-5
abundance: .
d_gene: TRBD2
v_gene: TRBV18
CDR3nt: TGTGCCAGCTCACTCTTAGCGGGAGTTAAGGTGGAGACCCAGTACTTC
CDR3aa: CASSLLAGVKVETQYF

j_gene: TRBJ1-1
abundance: .
d_gene: .
v_gene: TRBV29-1
CDR3nt: TGCAGCGTTGTGACAGTGAACACTGAAGCTTTCTTT
CDR3aa: CSVVTVNTEAFF

j_gene: TRBJ2-5
abundance: .
d_gene: .
v_gene: TRBV1
CDR3nt: TGCACCAGCAGCCAAGGGGGACTAGTCACCAAGTACTTC
CDR3aa: CTSSQGGLVTKYF

j_gene: TRBJ2-1
abundance: few
d_gene: TRBD2
v_gene: TRBV28
CDR3nt: TGTGCCAGCAGTTTCCTTAGCGGGGGGTACTACAATGAGCAGTTCTTC
CDR3aa: CASSFLSGGYYNEQFF

j_gene: TRBJ2-7
abundance: .
d_gene: .
v_gene: TRBV28
CDR3nt: TGTGCCAGCAGTTCGGGTTCCTACGAGCAGTACTTC
CDR3aa: CASSSGSYEQYF

j_gene: TRBJ1-1
abundance: .
d_gene: .
v_gene: TRBV6-5
CDR3nt: TGTGCCAGCAGTTACTCGTACCGGGATGAAGCTTTCTTT
CDR3aa: CASSYSYRDEAFF

j_gene: TRBJ2-5
abundance: .
d_gene: .
v_gene: TRBV4-2
CDR3nt: TGTGCCAGCAGCCAAGAGGGGCTCTACCAAGAGACCCAGTACTTC
CDR3aa: CASSQEGLYQETQYF

j_gene: TRBJ1-2
abundance: .
d_gene: TRBD1
v_gene: TRBV5-6
CDR3nt: TGTGCCAGCAGCCGTGGACAGGGGATCTATGGCTACACCTTC
CDR3aa: CASSRGQGIYGYTF

j_gene: TRBJ1-5
abundance: .
d_gene: .
v_gene: TRBV21-1
CDR3nt: TGTGCCATCAGCTTAAACAGGGCTAGCAATCAGCCCCAGCATTTT
CDR3aa: CAISLNRASNQPQHF

j_gene: TRBJ2-7
abundance: .
d_gene: TRBD1
v_gene: TRBV13
CDR3nt: TGTGCCAGCAGCCTACGGACAGGGGGAGTAAGCTCCTACGAGCAGTACTTC
CDR3aa: CASSLRTGGVSSYEQYF

j_gene: TRBJ2-3
abundance: .
d_gene: TRBD2
v_gene: TRBV5-4
CDR3nt: TGTGCCAGCAGCTTCCGGACTAGCGGGGCTTACACAGATACGCAGTATTTT
CDR3aa: CASSFRTSGAYTDTQYF

j_gene: TRBJ2-3
abundance: once
d_gene: TRBD2
v_gene: TRBV5-6
CDR3nt: TGTGCCAGCAGCTTGATTTTTAGCGGGAGCACAGATACGCAGTATTTT
CDR3aa: CASSLIFSGSTDTQYF

j_gene: TRBJ2-2
abundance: .
d_gene: TRBD2
v_gene: TRBV5-1
CDR3nt: TGCGCCAGCAGCCCGTTTTCGAGTACTAGCGGGAGAACCGGGGAGCTGTTTTTT
CDR3aa: CASSPFSSTSGRTGELFF

j_gene: TRBJ1-5
abundance: .
d_gene: TRBD1
v_gene: TRBV27
CDR3nt: TGTGCCAGCAGGACAGGGTTTAGCAATCAGCCCCAGCATTTT
CDR3aa: CASRTGFSNQPQHF

j_gene: TRBJ2-7
abundance: .
d_gene: .
v_gene: TRBV10-2
CDR3nt: TGCGCCAGCGCGGCTAGCCTCTCCTACGAGCAGTACTTC
CDR3aa: CASAASLSYEQYF

j_gene: TRBJ2-7
abundance: once
d_gene: TRBD1
v_gene: TRBV2
CDR3nt: TGTGCCAGCGCAACAGGGGCCTACGAGCAGTACTTC
CDR3aa: CASATGAYEQYF

j_gene: TRBJ2-6
abundance: .
d_gene: TRBD1
v_gene: TRBV7-6
CDR3nt: TGTGCCAGCAGCTTAGTAGGACAGGGTAGAGGATCTGGGGCCAACGTCCTGACTTTC
CDR3aa: CASSLVGQGRGSGANVLTF

j_gene: TRBJ1-5
abundance: .
d_gene: TRBD1
v_gene: TRBV7-8
CDR3nt: TGTGCCAGCAGCTTAGGACGGACAGGGGCCCATCAGCCCCAGCATTTT
CDR3aa: CASSLGRTGAHQPQHF

j_gene: TRBJ1-1
abundance: once
d_gene: TRBD1
v_gene: TRBV15
CDR3nt: TGTGCCACCAGCAGAGGACAGGGAACGAACACTGAAGCTTTCTTT
CDR3aa: CATSRGQGTNTEAFF

j_gene: TRBJ2-3
abundance: .
d_gene: TRBD2
v_gene: TRBV2
CDR3nt: TGTGCCAGCAGTACGGGACTAGCGACGCAGTATTTT
CDR3aa: CASSTGLATQYF

j_gene: TRBJ2-1
abundance: .
d_gene: .
v_gene: TRBV6-6
CDR3nt: TGTGCCAGCCGACTAGGAAGGGGAGAAAATGAGCAGTTCTTC
CDR3aa: CASRLGRGENEQFF

j_gene: TRBJ1-1
abundance: .
d_gene: .
v_gene: TRBV6-5
CDR3nt: TGTGCCAGCAGTTACTGGGTGGCGGGCCCCGAAGCTTTCTTT
CDR3aa: CASSYWVAGPEAFF

j_gene: TRBJ1-1
abundance: .
d_gene: .
v_gene: TRBV14
CDR3nt: TGTGCCAGCAGCCCCAGAGACAGGTTCGGGAACACTGAAGCTTTCTTT
CDR3aa: CASSPRDRFGNTEAFF